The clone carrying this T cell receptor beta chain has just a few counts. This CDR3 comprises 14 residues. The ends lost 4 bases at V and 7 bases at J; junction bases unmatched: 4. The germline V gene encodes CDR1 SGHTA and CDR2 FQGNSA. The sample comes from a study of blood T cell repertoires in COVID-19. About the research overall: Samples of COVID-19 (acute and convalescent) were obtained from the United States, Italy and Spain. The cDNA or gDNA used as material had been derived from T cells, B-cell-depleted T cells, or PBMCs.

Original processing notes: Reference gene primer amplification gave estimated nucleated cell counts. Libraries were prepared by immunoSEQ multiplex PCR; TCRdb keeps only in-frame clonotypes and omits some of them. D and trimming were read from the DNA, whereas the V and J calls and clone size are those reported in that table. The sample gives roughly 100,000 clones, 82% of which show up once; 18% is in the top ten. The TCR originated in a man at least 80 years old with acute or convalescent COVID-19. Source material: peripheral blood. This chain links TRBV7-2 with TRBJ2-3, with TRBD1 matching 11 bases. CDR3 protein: CASSSGQGAHTQYF. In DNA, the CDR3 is TGTGCCAGCAGCTCCGGACAGGGGGCGCATACGCAGTATTTT.